This T cell receptor (beta chain) was profiled in a study of memory CD4+ T cells and cytomegalovirus serostatus. At the level of the study: Healthy Belgian adult donors included about nine CMV-positive and approximately 25 CMV-negative people.

Whole-study findings and limits: Median bootstrapped AUC for CMV status was approximately 0.94 originally, 0.85 to 0.92 US-trained.

The length of the CDR3 is 15 residues. Germline CDR1 and CDR2: ENHRY and SYGVKD. The V gene lost 7 bases and the J gene lost 1 base, with 16 bases spanning the gap. Some clones are missing from TCRdb's copy, which holds only in-frame ones; the method was immunoSEQ multiplex PCR. The data contain over 40,000 clones, approximately 74% of them singletons. About this clone: Its target is unknown.

The sort gate was single viable CD3+CD4+CD8-CD45RO+ cells for memory CD4+ T cells. Serostatus was set by detecting CMV pp150, pp28, p38, p52 IgG. This receptor was taken from an adult in good health and CMV-seropositive. Sequenced material: memory CD4+ T cells from blood. This sequence joins TRBV10-3 and TRBJ1-1, with TRBD1 as a possible D gene (5 bases). CDR3: CAITPGRYGNTEAFF. In nucleotides, the CDR3 is TGTGCCATCACCCCAGGGAGATATGGGAACACTGAAGCTTTCTTT.